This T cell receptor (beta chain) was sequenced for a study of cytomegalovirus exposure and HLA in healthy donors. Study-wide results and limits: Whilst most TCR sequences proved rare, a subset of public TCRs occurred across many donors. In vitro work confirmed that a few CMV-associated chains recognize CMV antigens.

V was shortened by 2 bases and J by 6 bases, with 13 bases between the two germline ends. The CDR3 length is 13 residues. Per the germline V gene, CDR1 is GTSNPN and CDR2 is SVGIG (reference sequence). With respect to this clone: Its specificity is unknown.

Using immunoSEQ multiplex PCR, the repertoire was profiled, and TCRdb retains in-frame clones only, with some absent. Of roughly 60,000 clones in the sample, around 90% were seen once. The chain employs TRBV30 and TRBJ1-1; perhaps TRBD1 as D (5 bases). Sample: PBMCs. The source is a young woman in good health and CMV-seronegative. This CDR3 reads CAWSMTVRAEAFF. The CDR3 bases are TGTGCCTGGAGTATGACAGTTCGGGCTGAAGCTTTCTTT.